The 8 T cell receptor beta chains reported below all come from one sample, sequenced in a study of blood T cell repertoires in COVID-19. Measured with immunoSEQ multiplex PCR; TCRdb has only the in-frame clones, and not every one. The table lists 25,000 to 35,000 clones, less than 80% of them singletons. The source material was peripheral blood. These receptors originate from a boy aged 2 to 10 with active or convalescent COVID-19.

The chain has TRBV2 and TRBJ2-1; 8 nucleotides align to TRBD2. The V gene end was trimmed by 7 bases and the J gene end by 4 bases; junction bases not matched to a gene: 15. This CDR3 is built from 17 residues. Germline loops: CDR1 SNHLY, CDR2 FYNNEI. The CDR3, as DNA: TGTGCCAGCATAGGGGCTAGCGGGTATGCGATTTACAATGAGCAGTTCTTC. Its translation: CASIGASGYAIYNEQFF. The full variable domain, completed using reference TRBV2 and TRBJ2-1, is EPEVTQTPSHQVTQMGQEVILRCVPISNHLYFYWYRQILGQKVEFLVSFYNNEISEKSEIFDDQFSVERPDGSNFTLKIRSTKLEDSAMYFCASIGASGYAIYNEQFFGPGTRLTVL.

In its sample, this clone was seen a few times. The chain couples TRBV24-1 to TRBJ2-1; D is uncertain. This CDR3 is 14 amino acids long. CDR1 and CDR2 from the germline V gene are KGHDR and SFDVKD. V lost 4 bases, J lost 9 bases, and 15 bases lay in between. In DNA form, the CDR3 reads TGTGCCACCAGTGAAGTTAGCATCCCCAGTGAGCAGTTCTTC. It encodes CATSEVSIPSEQFF.

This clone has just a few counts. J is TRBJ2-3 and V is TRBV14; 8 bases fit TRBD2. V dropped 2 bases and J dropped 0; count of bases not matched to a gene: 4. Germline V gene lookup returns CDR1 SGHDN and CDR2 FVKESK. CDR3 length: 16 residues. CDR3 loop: CASSQHGRASTDTQYF. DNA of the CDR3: TGTGCCAGCAGCCAACACGGGAGGGCTAGCACAGATACGCAGTATTTT. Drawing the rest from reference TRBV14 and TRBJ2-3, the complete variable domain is EAGVTQFPSHSVIEKGQTVTLRCDPISGHDNLYWYRRVMGKEIKFLLHFVKESKQDESGMPNNRFLAERTGGTYSTLKVQPAELEDSGVYFCASSQHGRASTDTQYFGPGTRLTVL.

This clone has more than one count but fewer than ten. Here the CDR3 DNA reads TGTGCCAGCAGCTTACTGACAGGGAACTATGGCTACACCTTC. Its translation is CASSLLTGNYGYTF. The chain recombines TRBV7-8 with TRBJ1-2; 7 bases match TRBD1. The CDR3 contains 14 residues. The V gene end was trimmed by 2 bases and the J gene end by 2 bases; junction bases not matched to a gene: 2. The germline V gene has CDR1 SGHVS and CDR2 FQNEAQ.

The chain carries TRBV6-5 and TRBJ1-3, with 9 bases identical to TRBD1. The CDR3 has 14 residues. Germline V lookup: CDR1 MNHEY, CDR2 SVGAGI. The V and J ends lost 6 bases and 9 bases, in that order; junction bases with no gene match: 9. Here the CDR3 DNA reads TGTGCCAGCAGGCTGGACAGGGGCGAGGCCACCATATATTTT. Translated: CASRLDRGEATIYF.

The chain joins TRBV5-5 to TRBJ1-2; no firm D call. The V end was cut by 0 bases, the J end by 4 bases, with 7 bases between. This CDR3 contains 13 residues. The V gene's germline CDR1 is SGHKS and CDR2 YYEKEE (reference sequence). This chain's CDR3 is CASSLAQAYGYTF. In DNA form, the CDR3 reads TGTGCCAGCAGCTTGGCGCAGGCCTATGGCTACACCTTC.

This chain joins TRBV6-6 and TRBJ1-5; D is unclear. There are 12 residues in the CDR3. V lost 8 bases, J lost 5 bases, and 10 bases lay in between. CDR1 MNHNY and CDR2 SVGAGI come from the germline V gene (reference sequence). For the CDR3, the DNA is TGTGCCAGCCGGTGGGCAGATCAGCCCCAGCATTTT. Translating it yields CASRWADQPQHF.

The CDR3 here is CAISDLGQVFTEAFF. CDR3 nucleotides: TGTGCCATCAGTGACCTGGGACAGGTTTTCACTGAAGCTTTCTTT. The chain links TRBV10-3 to TRBJ1-1; TRBD1 matches at 8 bases. Per germline, CDR1 ENHRY and CDR2 SYGVKD. The CDR3 has 15 amino acids. The V segment lost 3 bases and the J segment 4 bases; nucleotides outside the gene matches: 7.